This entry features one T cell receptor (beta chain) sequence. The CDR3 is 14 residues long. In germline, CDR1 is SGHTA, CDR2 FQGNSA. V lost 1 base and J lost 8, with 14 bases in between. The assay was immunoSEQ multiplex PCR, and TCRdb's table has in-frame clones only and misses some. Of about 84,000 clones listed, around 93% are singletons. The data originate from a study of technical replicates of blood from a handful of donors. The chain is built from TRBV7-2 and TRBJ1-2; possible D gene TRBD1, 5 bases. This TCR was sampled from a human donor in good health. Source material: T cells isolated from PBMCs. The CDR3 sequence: CASSLVGRVGGYTF. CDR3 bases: TGTGCCAGCAGCTTAGTGGGGCGCGTCGGGGGCTACACCTTC.